The present entry profiles one T cell receptor beta chain with its context. The antigen is not known. This CDR3 has 14 residues. Looked up from germline, CDR1 is MNHEY and CDR2 is SMNVEV (reference sequence). These data originate in a study of T cells expressing NK-cell markers. Study-level results: For a handful of donors, the dominant NKG2C+ clonotypes made up about 1.0-8% of their CD8+ T cells.

The authors made TCR beta cDNA libraries by 5'RACE template switching. This switching added a universal primer site and UMIs. TCRdb re-called the 5' RACE reads, yielding one record per CDR3 amino acid sequence without DNA. The table lists 550,000 or so distinct CDR3 sequences. This clonotype was sampled from a man between 18 and 35 years old in good health. Material for sequencing was blood T cells: a sorted CD56 or NKG2C T cell subset, CD4+ or CD8+ T cells, or bulk PBMC T cells (not recorded which). The V call is TRBV27, the J call TRBJ2-7; TCRdb reports TRBD2, a call that lacks DNA to check it against. The CDR3 here is CASRLGGYSYEQYF.